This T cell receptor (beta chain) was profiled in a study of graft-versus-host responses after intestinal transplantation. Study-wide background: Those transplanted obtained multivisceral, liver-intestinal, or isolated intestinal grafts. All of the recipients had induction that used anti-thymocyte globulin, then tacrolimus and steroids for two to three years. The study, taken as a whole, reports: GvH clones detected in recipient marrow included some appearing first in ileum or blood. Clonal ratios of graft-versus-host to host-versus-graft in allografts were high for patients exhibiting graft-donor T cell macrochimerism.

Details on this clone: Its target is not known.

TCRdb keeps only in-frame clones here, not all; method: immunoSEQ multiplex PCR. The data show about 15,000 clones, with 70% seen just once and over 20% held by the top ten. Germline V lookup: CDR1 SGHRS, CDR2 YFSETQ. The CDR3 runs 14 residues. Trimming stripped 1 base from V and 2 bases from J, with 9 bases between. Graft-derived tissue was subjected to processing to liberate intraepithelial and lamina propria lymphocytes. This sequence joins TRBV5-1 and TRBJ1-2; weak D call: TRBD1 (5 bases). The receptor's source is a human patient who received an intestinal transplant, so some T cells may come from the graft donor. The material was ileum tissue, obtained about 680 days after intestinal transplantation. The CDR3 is CASSLRGQNYGYTF. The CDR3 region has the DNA TGCGCCAGCAGCTTGAGGGGTCAAAACTATGGCTACACCTTC.